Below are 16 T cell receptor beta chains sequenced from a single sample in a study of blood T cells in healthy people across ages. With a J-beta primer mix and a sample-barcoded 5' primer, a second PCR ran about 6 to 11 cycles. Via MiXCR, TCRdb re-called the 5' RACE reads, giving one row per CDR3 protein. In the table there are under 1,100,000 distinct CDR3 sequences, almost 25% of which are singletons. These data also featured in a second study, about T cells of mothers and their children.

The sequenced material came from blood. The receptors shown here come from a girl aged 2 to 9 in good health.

The CDR3 protein is CASSGTGLAGGESRYF. In nucleotides, the CDR3 is TGTGCCAGCAGCGGAACGGGACTAGCGGGTGGGGAGTCCCGGTACTTC. The chain joins TRBV7-2 to TRBJ2-5; 12 bases match TRBD2. The CDR3 is 16 residues long. V dropped 5 bases and J dropped 13; count of bases not matched to a gene: 17. Germline CDR1 is SGHTA and CDR2 is FQGNSA.

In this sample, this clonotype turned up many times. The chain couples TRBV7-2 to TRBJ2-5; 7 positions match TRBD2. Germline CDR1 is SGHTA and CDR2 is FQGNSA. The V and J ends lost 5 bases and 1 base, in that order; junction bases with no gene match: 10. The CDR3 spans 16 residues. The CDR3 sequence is CASSQLFGEGQETQYF. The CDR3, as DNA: TGTGCCAGCAGCCAGCTTTTTGGGGAGGGCCAAGAGACCCAGTACTTC.

The CDR3 DNA follows: TGTGCCAGCAGCCCATTAGGGGGACTAGCGGGAAATACGCAGTATTTT. Translated, it gives CASSPLGGLAGNTQYF. J is TRBJ2-3 and V is TRBV9, with 13 positions matching TRBD2. Germline V gives CDR1 SGDLS, CDR2 YYNGEE. There are 16 residues in the CDR3. V lost 4 bases to trimming and J lost 7 bases; unmatched junction nucleotides: 9.

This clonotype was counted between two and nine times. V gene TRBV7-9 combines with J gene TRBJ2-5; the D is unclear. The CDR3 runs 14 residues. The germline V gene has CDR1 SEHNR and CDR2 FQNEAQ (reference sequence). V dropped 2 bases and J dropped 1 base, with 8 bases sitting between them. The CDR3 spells CASSLSSSQETQYF. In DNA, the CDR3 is TGTGCCAGCAGCTTATCAAGCAGCCAAGAGACCCAGTACTTC.

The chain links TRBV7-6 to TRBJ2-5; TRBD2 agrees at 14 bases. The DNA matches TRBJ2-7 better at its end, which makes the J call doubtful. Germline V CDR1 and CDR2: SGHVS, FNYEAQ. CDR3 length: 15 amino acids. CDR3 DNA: TGTGCCAGCAGCCCCGGGACTAGCGGGGGCGGCGAGCAGTACTTC. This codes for CASSPGTSGGGEQYF.

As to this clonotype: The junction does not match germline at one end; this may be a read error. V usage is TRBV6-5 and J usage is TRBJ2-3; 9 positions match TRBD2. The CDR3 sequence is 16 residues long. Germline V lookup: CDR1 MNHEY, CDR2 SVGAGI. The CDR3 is CASSSPGSGGGDTQSF. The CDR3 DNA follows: TGTGCCAGCAGTTCCCCGGGGTCCGGCGGGGGGGATACGCAGTCTTTT.

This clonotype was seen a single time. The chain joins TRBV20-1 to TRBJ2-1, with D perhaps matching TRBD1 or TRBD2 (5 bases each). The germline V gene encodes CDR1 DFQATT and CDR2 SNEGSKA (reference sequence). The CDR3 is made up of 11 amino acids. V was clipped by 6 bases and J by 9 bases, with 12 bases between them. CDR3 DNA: TGCAGTGCCACTACTGGGACTGAGCAGTTCTTC. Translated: CSATTGTEQFF.

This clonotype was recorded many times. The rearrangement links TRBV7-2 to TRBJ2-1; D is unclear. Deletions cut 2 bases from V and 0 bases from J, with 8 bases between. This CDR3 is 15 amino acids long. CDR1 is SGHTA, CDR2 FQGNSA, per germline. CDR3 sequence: CASSLYSRSYNEQFF. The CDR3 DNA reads TGTGCCAGCAGCTTATACTCCCGCTCCTACAATGAGCAGTTCTTC.

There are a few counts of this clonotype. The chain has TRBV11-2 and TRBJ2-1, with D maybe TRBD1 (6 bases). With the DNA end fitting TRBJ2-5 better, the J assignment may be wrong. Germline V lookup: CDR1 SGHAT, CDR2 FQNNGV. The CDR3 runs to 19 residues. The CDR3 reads CASSFGRDILTNSQETQYF. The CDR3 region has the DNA TGTGCCAGCAGCTTTGGAAGGGACATATTAACCAATTCCCAAGAGACCCAGTACTTC.

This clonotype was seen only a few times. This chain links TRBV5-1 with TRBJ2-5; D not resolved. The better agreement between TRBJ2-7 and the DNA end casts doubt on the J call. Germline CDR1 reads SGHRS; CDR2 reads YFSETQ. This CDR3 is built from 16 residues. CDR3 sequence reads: CASSLDGGPYSYEQYF. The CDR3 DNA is TGCGCCAGCAGCTTGGATGGCGGCCCTTACTCCTACGAGCAGTACTTC.

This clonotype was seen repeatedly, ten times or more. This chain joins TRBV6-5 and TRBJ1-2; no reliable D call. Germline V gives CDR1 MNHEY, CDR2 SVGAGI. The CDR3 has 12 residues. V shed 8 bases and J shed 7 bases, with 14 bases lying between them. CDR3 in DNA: TGTGCCAGCCACTCCCGGAACCGTGGCTACACCTTC. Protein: CASHSRNRGYTF.

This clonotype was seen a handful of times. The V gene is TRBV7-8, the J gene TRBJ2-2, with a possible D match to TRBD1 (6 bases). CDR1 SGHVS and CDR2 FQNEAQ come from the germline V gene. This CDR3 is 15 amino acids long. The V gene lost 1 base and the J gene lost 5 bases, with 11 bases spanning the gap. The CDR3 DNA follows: TGTGCCAGCAGCTTAGAACAGGGTGGGACCGGGGAGCTGTTTTTT. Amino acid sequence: CASSLEQGGTGELFF.

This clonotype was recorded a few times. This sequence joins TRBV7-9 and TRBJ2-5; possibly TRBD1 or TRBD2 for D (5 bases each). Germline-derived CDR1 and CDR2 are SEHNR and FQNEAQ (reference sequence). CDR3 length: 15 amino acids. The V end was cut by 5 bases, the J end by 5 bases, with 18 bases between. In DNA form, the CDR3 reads TGTGCCAGCAGCCCCATGGGACCCACGACGGAGACCCAGTACTTC. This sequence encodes CASSPMGPTTETQYF.

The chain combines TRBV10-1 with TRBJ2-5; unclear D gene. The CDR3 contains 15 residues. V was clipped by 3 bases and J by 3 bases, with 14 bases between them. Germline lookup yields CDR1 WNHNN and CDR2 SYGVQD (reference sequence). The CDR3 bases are TGCGCCAGCAGTGATGGGCTAGACCCTGAAGAGACCCAGTACTTC. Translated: CASSDGLDPEETQYF.

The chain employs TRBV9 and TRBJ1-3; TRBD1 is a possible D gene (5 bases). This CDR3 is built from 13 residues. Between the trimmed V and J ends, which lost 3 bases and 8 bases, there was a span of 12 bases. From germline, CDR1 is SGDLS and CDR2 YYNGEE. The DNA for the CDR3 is TGTGCCAGCAGCGACGGGACTACGGACACCATATATTTT. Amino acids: CASSDGTTDTIYF. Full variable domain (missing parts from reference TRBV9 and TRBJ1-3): DSGVTQTPKHLITATGQRVTLRCSPRSGDLSVYWYQQSLDQGLQFLIQYYNGEERAKGNILERFSAQQFPDLHSELNLSSLELGDSALYFCASSDGTTDTIYFGEGSWLTVV.

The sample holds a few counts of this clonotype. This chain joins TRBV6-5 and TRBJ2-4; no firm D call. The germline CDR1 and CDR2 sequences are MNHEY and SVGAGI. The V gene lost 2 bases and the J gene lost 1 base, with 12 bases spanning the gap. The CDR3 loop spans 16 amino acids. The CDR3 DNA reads TGTGCCAGCAGTTACACCCCAGGAGAGGCCAAAAACATTCAGTACTTC. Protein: CASSYTPGEAKNIQYF.